A single sample is the source of the 26 T cell receptor beta chains below, sequenced in a study of early T cells in non-severe SARS-CoV-2 infection. TCRdb re-derived calls from the 5' RACE reads in MiXCR, one entry per CDR3 protein. The sample records 25,000 to 35,000 distinct CDR3 sequences, roughly 4.5% being singletons. The sequenced sample consisted of whole blood. These receptors all come from an adult who was a healthcare worker with PCR-confirmed SARS-CoV-2 infection or an uninfected control (not recorded which).

Ten or more counts support this clonotype. The chain is built from TRBV27 and TRBJ2-7; no firm D call. This CDR3 is 11 amino acids long. The germline gives CDR1 MNHEY, CDR2 SMNVEV (reference sequence). V was trimmed by 2 bases and J by 7 bases, leaving 6 bases between them. CDR3 in amino acids: CASSLLGEQYF. In DNA, the CDR3 is TGTGCCAGCAGTTTACTTGGGGAGCAGTACTTC.

This clonotype was found many times. The chain is built from TRBV20-1 and TRBJ1-2, with D perhaps TRBD1 (5 bases). The CDR3 length is 14 residues. V lost 2 bases to trimming and J lost 6 bases, with 16 bases between them. The germline V gene has CDR1 DFQATT and CDR2 SNEGSKA (reference sequence). CDR3 DNA sequence: TGCAGTGCTAGAATTACTCTGGGGGACCATGGCTACACCTTC. It specifies CSARITLGDHGYTF.

This clonotype has only a few counts. The J gene is TRBJ2-3, the V gene TRBV20-1; 16 positions agree with TRBD2. The CDR3 extends over 16 amino acids. The trim removed 5 bases at V and 0 bases at J, leaving 2 bases unmatched. In germline, CDR1 is DFQATT, CDR2 SNEGSKA (reference sequence). The CDR3 here is CSAAGLAGGSTDTQYF. CDR3 DNA sequence: TGCAGTGCTGCGGGACTAGCGGGGGGGAGCACAGATACGCAGTATTTT.

At least ten counts were recorded for this clonotype. CDR3 region: CASSKALTGVFAQPQHF. CDR3 nucleotides: TGTGCCAGCAGTAAGGCCCTTACAGGGGTTTTTGCTCAGCCCCAGCATTTT. This chain joins TRBV28 and TRBJ1-5; 7 bases agree with TRBD1. Germline V lookup: CDR1 MDHEN, CDR2 SYDVKM. Unmatched junction bases numbered 16, after V lost 5 bases and J lost 6 bases. There are 17 residues in the CDR3.

This clonotype was picked up many times. The chain links TRBV18 to TRBJ1-1; possible D gene TRBD1, 6 bases. Trimming left V 3 bases short and J 4 bases short, with 12 bases between. CDR1 is KGHSH, CDR2 LQKENI, per germline. CDR3 length: 14 residues. The DNA of the CDR3 is TGTGCCAGCTCACCCCCGGACAGCCTCACTGAAGCTTTCTTT. Translating it yields CASSPPDSLTEAFF.

This clonotype was seen repeatedly, ten times or more. The J gene is TRBJ2-6, the V gene TRBV9; no reliable D call. The V end lost 0 bases, the J end lost 0 bases, and 10 bases lay between the germline ends. Germline V gene sequence: CDR1 SGDLS, CDR2 YYNGEE. This CDR3 comprises 17 residues. The CDR3 is CASSVETALSGANVLTF. The CDR3 nucleotides read TGTGCCAGCAGCGTAGAGACTGCCCTCTCTGGGGCCAACGTCCTGACTTTC.

In this sample, this clonotype turned up many times. CDR3 sequence: CASSLRDRNFANTGELFF. DNA for the CDR3: TGTGCCAGCTCACTCCGGGACAGGAATTTCGCGAACACCGGGGAGCTGTTTTTT. The chain combines TRBV18 with TRBJ2-2; 8 bases line up with TRBD1. Germline V lookup: CDR1 KGHSH, CDR2 LQKENI. CDR3 length equals 18 residues. V lost 4 bases, J lost 0 bases, and 10 bases stayed unmatched.

Many counts were recorded for this clonotype. V usage is TRBV5-1 and J usage is TRBJ1-1, with D possibly being TRBD1 (5 bases). CDR1 is SGHRS and CDR2 is YFSETQ in the germline V gene. Trimming took off 4 bases at V and 1 base at J, with 14 bases between the two ends. CDR3 length equals 15 residues. The DNA of the CDR3 is TGCGCCAGCAGCGGAAATACAGGAACGAACACTGAAGCTTTCTTT. This encodes CASSGNTGTNTEAFF.

This clonotype was observed at least ten times. This chain links TRBV30 with TRBJ2-7; D unclear. Germline loops: CDR1 GTSNPN, CDR2 SVGIG (reference sequence). CDR3 size: 12 residues. V was shortened by 3 bases and J by 1 base, with 7 bases between the two germline ends. The CDR3 DNA is TGTGCCTGGAGCCCAGTGTCCTACGAGCAGTACTTC. Translated: CAWSPVSYEQYF.

This clonotype was counted at least ten times. The chain couples TRBV7-3 to TRBJ2-1; D perhaps matches TRBD1 (5 bases). Germline CDR1 and CDR2: SGHTA and FQGTGA. The CDR3 loop spans 15 amino acids. V lost 3 bases to trimming and J lost 8 bases, with 17 bases between them. The CDR3 is CASSFEGARLDEQFF. The CDR3 nucleotides are TGTGCCAGCAGCTTTGAAGGGGCGAGGTTAGATGAGCAGTTCTTC.

This clonotype showed up many times. V usage is TRBV20-1 and J usage is TRBJ2-1; either TRBD1 or TRBD2 may supply D (5 bases each). Germline V gene sequence: CDR1 DFQATT, CDR2 SNEGSKA (reference sequence). The V and J ends lost 2 bases and 1 base respectively, with 21 bases between them. CDR3 length: 18 residues. DNA for the CDR3: TGCAGTGCTAGACCCCCACCCTACAGGCCGGGGTCCTACAATGAGCAGTTCTTC. Translating it yields CSARPPPYRPGSYNEQFF.

This clonotype was seen repeatedly, ten times or more. This chain links TRBV7-9 with TRBJ1-6; D is uncertain. The V and J ends lost 1 base and 7 bases respectively, with 14 bases between them. The V gene's germline CDR1 is SEHNR and CDR2 FQNEAQ (reference sequence). The CDR3 extends over 16 amino acids. The chain's CDR3 is CASSLGGAAGNSPLHF. Written as DNA, the CDR3 is TGTGCCAGCAGCTTAGGGGGTGCCGCTGGAAATTCACCCCTCCACTTT.

This clonotype came up many times. DNA for the CDR3: TGTGCCAGCTCACCTAACTGGGGGGGCACCAAGGCTGAAGCTTTCTTT. This codes for CASSPNWGGTKAEAFF. The chain carries TRBV18 and TRBJ1-1; a possible D gene is TRBD1 (6 bases). The CDR3 is 16 amino acids. V dropped 3 bases and J dropped 6 bases, with 20 bases sitting between them. CDR1 is KGHSH, CDR2 LQKENI, per germline.

This clonotype was observed at least ten times. This rearrangement joins TRBV5-1 to TRBJ1-2; possible D gene TRBD1, 6 bases. V was pared by 3 bases and J by 4 bases, with 22 bases between. The CDR3 covers 17 residues. The germline V gene has CDR1 SGHRS and CDR2 YFSETQ. The CDR3 loop reads CASSWTTQDGGRYGYTF. CDR3 in DNA: TGCGCCAGCAGCTGGACTACTCAAGACGGGGGCCGCTATGGCTACACCTTC.

This clonotype was counted ten times or more. This chain uses TRBV7-6 with TRBJ2-2; D unclear. Germline values: CDR1 SGHVS, CDR2 FNYEAQ. The CDR3 covers 14 residues. Trimming cost V 0 bases and J 4 bases, with 6 bases left between them. CDR3 protein: CASSLALSTGELFF. CDR3 in DNA: TGTGCCAGCAGCTTAGCGCTCTCCACCGGGGAGCTGTTTTTT.

The rearrangement joins TRBV7-2 to TRBJ2-7; 8 bases map to TRBD2. This CDR3 comprises 15 residues. Germline CDR1 is SGHTA and CDR2 is FQGNSA. V trimming: 2 bases; J trimming: 0 bases; junction bases outside the gene matches: 3. The CDR3 sequence is CASSLSGGYSYEQYF. CDR3 in DNA: TGTGCCAGCAGCTTATCGGGGGGGTACTCCTACGAGCAGTACTTC. Variable domain in full (rest from reference TRBV7-2 and TRBJ2-7): GAGVSQSPSNKVTEKGKDVELRCDPISGHTALYWYRQSLGQGLEFLIYFQGNSAPDKSGLPSDRFSAERTGGSVSTLTIQRTQQEDSAVYLCASSLSGGYSYEQYFGPGTRLTVT.

This clonotype has ten or more counts. The J gene is TRBJ1-2, the V gene TRBV4-1; D call uncertain. The V and J ends lost 1 base and 0 bases respectively, with 9 bases between them. CDR3 length: 15 amino acids. Germline CDR1 reads MGHRA; CDR2 reads YSYEKL. CDR3 sequence reads: CASSQAPSTNYGYTF. As DNA, the CDR3 is TGCGCCAGCAGCCAAGCACCGTCTACTAACTATGGCTACACCTTC.

Ten or more counts support this clonotype. The CDR3 region has the DNA TGTGCCAGCAGTTACCCCTCGGAAGGGGGCTACGAGCAGTACTTC. Its translation is CASSYPSEGGYEQYF. The J gene is TRBJ2-7, the V gene TRBV6-5; perhaps TRBD1 as D (6 bases). V gave up 2 bases and J gave up 3 bases, with 14 bases separating them. Germline-derived CDR1 and CDR2 are MNHEY and SVGAGI. The CDR3 has 15 residues.

The genes are TRBV10-2 and TRBJ1-6; D remains unclear. The CDR3 extends over 15 amino acids. CDR1 and CDR2 from the germline V gene are WSHSY and SAAADI. Deletions cut 3 bases from V and 7 bases from J, with 13 bases between. The CDR3 DNA is TGCGCCAGCAGTGATACGGACGGAATGAATTCACCCCTCCACTTT. Its protein is CASSDTDGMNSPLHF.

The sample holds many counts of this clonotype. The chain couples TRBV5-6 to TRBJ1-2; D gene ambiguous. The V gene lost 0 bases and the J gene lost 4 bases, with 13 bases spanning the gap. The CDR3 spans 15 residues. CDR1 SGHDT and CDR2 YYEEEE come from the germline V gene. The CDR3 sequence is CASSLGGGMGYGYTF. The CDR3 coding sequence is TGTGCCAGCAGCTTGGGCGGAGGGATGGGCTATGGCTACACCTTC.

This clonotype appeared many times. The chain is built from TRBV20-1 and TRBJ2-5, with D tentatively TRBD1 (6 bases). Trimming shortened V by 2 bases and J by 0 bases, and 7 bases separated the two germline ends. This CDR3 comprises 13 residues. Germline V CDR1 and CDR2: DFQATT, SNEGSKA (reference sequence). CDR3 region: CSARYRDQETQYF. For the CDR3, the DNA is TGCAGTGCTAGATACAGGGACCAAGAGACCCAGTACTTC.

This clonotype was observed many times. This chain links TRBV18 with TRBJ1-1, with TRBD1 matching 7 bases. The V gene end was trimmed by 4 bases and the J gene end by 1 base; junction bases not matched to a gene: 0. The CDR3 extends over 13 amino acids. CDR1 and CDR2 from the germline V gene are KGHSH and LQKENI. CDR3 nucleotides: TGTGCCAGCTCACGACAGGGGAACACTGAAGCTTTCTTT. Protein product: CASSRQGNTEAFF.

This clonotype occurred many times. The rearrangement uses TRBV6-2 or TRBV6-3 and TRBJ2-3; no definite D call. CDR1 MNHEY and CDR2 SVGEGT come from the germline V gene. CDR3 size: 18 residues. Trimming removed 0 bases from V and 2 bases from J, with 18 bases in between. CDR3: CASSYSSRRGAHTDTQYF. The CDR3 region has the DNA TGTGCCAGCAGTTACTCGAGTCGCCGCGGCGCCCACACAGATACGCAGTATTTT.

This clonotype occurred a few times. The chain uses TRBV29-1 and TRBJ2-2; 7 nucleotides match TRBD2. Per the germline V gene, CDR1 is SQVTM and CDR2 is ANQGSEA. The CDR3 is 12 amino acids. The ends lost 4 bases at V and 5 bases at J; junction bases unmatched: 1. The CDR3: CSVVGGTGELFF. The CDR3 DNA reads TGCAGCGTTGTCGGGGGGACCGGGGAGCTGTTTTTT.

CDR3 sequence (DNA): TGTGCCAGCAGCTTGAGCCCGGGTGTAGATACGCAGTATTTT. Translating gives CASSLSPGVDTQYF. V is TRBV5-5 and J is TRBJ2-3; D remains ambiguous. Germline lookup yields CDR1 SGHKS and CDR2 YYEKEE (reference sequence). The CDR3 runs 14 residues. V lost 1 base to trimming and J lost 5 bases, with 11 bases between them.

This clonotype was seen a handful of times. V gene TRBV28 combines with J gene TRBJ2-7; D unclear. Germline assignment: CDR1 MDHEN and CDR2 SYDVKM. CDR3 length equals 12 residues. The V gene lost 6 bases and the J gene lost 4 bases, with 10 bases spanning the gap. CDR3 loop: CASSQSFYEQYF. The DNA for the CDR3 is TGTGCCAGCAGCCAATCCTTTTACGAGCAGTACTTC.